This paragraph reports one T cell receptor (beta chain). Its target is not known. This CDR3 region has 14 residues. Trimming took off 1 base at V and 2 bases at J, with 8 bases between the two ends. Germline V gives CDR1 SNHLY, CDR2 FYNNEI. The data stem from a study of cytomegalovirus exposure and HLA in healthy donors. General observations from the study: In terms of immune exposure information, only CMV serostatus was available. In a later analysis, at a false discovery rate of 0.05, about 15,000 TCR beta sequences were associated with HLA alleles. An apparent linkage of common viral pathogens to several of the most significant clusters emerged in a later analysis. As a later analysis revealed, the rate of TCR association differed by HLA locus, with DRB1 most and HLA-C fewest.

PCR involved 60 Vbeta and 13 Jbeta primers. Produced via immunoSEQ multiplex PCR; TCRdb's table is partial and in-frame only. The table includes some 130,000 clones, 73% detected once. This rearrangement joins TRBV2 to TRBJ2-5; D remains ambiguous. Sequenced: PBMCs. The origin of this receptor is a woman in her thirties or forties in good health and CMV-seronegative. The CDR3: CASSEVNRQETQYF. The CDR3 DNA reads as TGTGCCAGCAGTGAAGTAAACAGACAAGAGACCCAGTACTTC.